Detailed here is one T cell receptor beta chain. The data were obtained in a study of shared clonotypes between healthy human individuals. Turning to the study itself: Donors had three CD4 naive, three CD4 memory, two CD8 naive and one CD8 memory plate apiece.

Naive CD4+ cells were CD45RA-selected; the remaining cells were memory. Each subset's genomic DNA was split evenly across several immunoSEQ plates. Clones were sequenced by immunoSEQ multiplex PCR, and TCRdb holds only the in-frame ones, with some missing. In the table there are 400,000 to 600,000 clones, roughly 95% of which are singletons. Trimming removed 6 bases from V and 2 bases from J; junction bases left unmatched: 3. The germline gives CDR1 MNHNS, CDR2 SASEGT. The CDR3 runs to 13 residues. This chain joins TRBV6-1 and TRBJ1-1; 7 positions agree with TRBD1. The sequence derives from a woman under 40 in good health. The sample taken for sequencing was naive CD4+ T cells sorted from blood. Subset: CD45RA+ positively selected. CDR3 nucleotides: TGTGCCAGCAGAGGGGGCTCAAACACTGAAGCTTTCTTT. Its protein product is CASRGGSNTEAFF.